A single T cell receptor (beta chain) is shown here with its context. Its cognate antigen is unknown. This specimen belongs to a study of persistence of HIV-infected CD4 T cells. The length of the CDR3 is 15 residues. V gave up 3 bases and J gave up 4 bases, with 13 bases separating them. Germline V gene data show CDR1 as SGHTA and CDR2 as FQGNSA. The libraries were made with immunoSEQ version 4 in survey mode. Clones were read by immunoSEQ multiplex PCR, and TCRdb kept only the in-frame ones, dropping some. The sample shows roughly 30,000 clones, around 82% of them seen only once. Cells were stimulated with CMV-infected fibroblast lysates at about 9.4 ug/mL. Memory cells lacking CD40L and CD69 with high CD45RO were sorted.

The origin of this receptor is an adult man with HIV who was CMV-seropositive. The chain is built from TRBV7-2 and TRBJ1-5; perhaps TRBD1 as D (6 bases). Sequencing was performed on CD4+ T cells sorted from PBMCs after approximately 19-hour stimulation, taken from a patient who received antiretroviral therapy. CDR3 sequence (DNA): TGTGCCAGCAGCTTCCGCAGGGGCTGGAATCAGCCCCAGCATTTT. Its translation is CASSFRRGWNQPQHF.